These 30 T cell receptor beta chains came from one sample sequenced in a study of identical twins. TCRdb reanalysed the 5' RACE reads using MiXCR and keeps one entry per CDR3 protein. Here the sample spans approximately 620,000 distinct CDR3 sequences, roughly 8% being singletons. These data were also filed under a second study, of yellow fever vaccine responses in identical twins.

The sample consisted of PBMCs. Source of these receptors: a woman aged 18-29 years in good health.

This clonotype was seen more than once but under ten times. The chain combines TRBV2 with TRBJ2-4; 8 nucleotides agree with TRBD1. The CDR3 runs 15 residues. The V gene end was trimmed by 6 bases and the J gene end by 0 bases; junction bases not matched to a gene: 4. CDR1 SNHLY and CDR2 FYNNEI come from the germline V gene. This chain's CDR3 is CASRGGQAAKNIQYF. DNA of the CDR3: TGTGCCAGCAGGGGGGGACAGGCAGCCAAAAACATTCAGTACTTC.

The table lists this clonotype with a few counts. This chain uses TRBV28 with TRBJ2-2; TRBD2 matches 8 bases. Germline-derived CDR1 and CDR2 are MDHEN and SYDVKM. Trimming cost V 1 base and J 1 base; bases outside gene matches: 5. This CDR3 contains 17 residues. CDR3 loop: CASSLYRGGRNTGELFF. As DNA, the CDR3 is TGTGCCAGCAGTTTATATCGGGGGGGTAGGAACACCGGGGAGCTGTTTTTT.

This clonotype was detected ten times or more. The chain employs TRBV6-2 or TRBV6-3 and TRBJ2-7; D gene unclear. This CDR3 has 12 residues. Germline-derived CDR1 and CDR2 are MNHEY and SVGEGT. Trimming left V 2 bases short and J 3 bases short, with 5 bases between. CDR3 residues: CASSYMGYEQYF. The CDR3 region has the DNA TGTGCCAGCAGTTACATGGGCTACGAGCAGTACTTC.

J is TRBJ2-1 and V is TRBV28; 7 nucleotides match TRBD1. The length of the CDR3 is 14 residues. Germline values: CDR1 MDHEN, CDR2 SYDVKM. The V and J ends lost 4 bases and 5 bases, in that order; junction bases with no gene match: 5. CDR3 protein: CASSSPGQNNEQFF. In DNA, the CDR3 is TGTGCCAGCAGTTCACCGGGACAGAACAATGAGCAGTTCTTC.

The J gene is TRBJ1-4, the V gene TRBV5-1; the D gene is possibly TRBD1 (5 bases). There are 15 residues in the CDR3. V was shortened by 0 bases and J by 8 bases, with 14 bases between the two germline ends. Germline CDR1 and CDR2: SGHRS and YFSETQ. CDR3 DNA sequence: TGCGCCAGCAGCTTGGAGGGCAGGGTAGTCGAAAAACTGTTTTTT. This translates into CASSLEGRVVEKLFF.

This clonotype was seen a handful of times. The CDR3 region is CASSSSQDTQYF. The CDR3 bases are TGTGCCAGCAGCTCCTCTCAGGATACGCAGTATTTT. This chain uses TRBV7-9 with TRBJ2-3, with D unresolved. V lost 4 bases and J lost 6, with 8 bases in between. This CDR3 contains 12 residues. CDR1 and CDR2 from the germline V gene are SEHNR and FQNEAQ (reference sequence).

This clonotype appeared a few times. The rearrangement uses TRBV9 and TRBJ1-2, with D uncertain. Germline V gene lookup returns CDR1 SGDLS and CDR2 YYNGEE. The CDR3 covers 17 residues. Trimming pared 7 bases from V and 6 bases from J, leaving 28 bases between. The CDR3 protein is CASRSLQDSTLRDGYTF. The CDR3 region has the DNA TGTGCCAGCCGGTCGCTTCAGGACTCGACCCTAAGGGATGGCTACACCTTC.

There are a few counts of this clonotype. The genes are TRBV7-2 and TRBJ2-7, with D perhaps given as TRBD1 or TRBD2 (5 bases each). This CDR3 spans 12 amino acids. Trimming took off 1 base at V and 7 bases at J, with 8 bases between the two ends. Per germline, CDR1 SGHTA and CDR2 FQGNSA. This CDR3 is CASSLDWGEQYF. The CDR3 DNA sequence: TGTGCCAGCAGCTTAGACTGGGGGGAGCAGTACTTC.

This clonotype turned up a few times. The CDR3 nucleotides read TGCAGTGCTAGAGATCCGGGACAGCGGACATTATACGAGCAGTACTTC. Encoded protein: CSARDPGQRTLYEQYF. The chain recombines TRBV20-1 with TRBJ2-7; TRBD1 matches 7 bases. Trimming took 0 bases from V and 4 from J; bases not matched to a gene: 12. The CDR3 is made up of 16 amino acids. Germline V gene lookup returns CDR1 DFQATT and CDR2 SNEGSKA (reference sequence).

The chain combines TRBV5-6 with TRBJ2-3; D not resolved. Looked up from germline, CDR1 is SGHDT and CDR2 is YYEEEE. With 2 bases removed from V and 2 bases from J, the gap between germline ends came to 9 bases. CDR3 length: 14 residues. The CDR3 sequence is CASSFWVATDTQYF. The CDR3 nucleotides read TGTGCCAGCAGCTTCTGGGTGGCCACAGATACGCAGTATTTT. Supplemented by reference TRBV5-6 and TRBJ2-3, the full variable domain reads DAGVTQSPTHLIKTRGQQVTLRCSPKSGHDTVSWYQQALGQGPQFIFQYYEEEERQRGNFPDRFSGHQFPNYSSELNVNALLLGDSALYLCASSFWVATDTQYFGPGTRLTVL.

A few counts support this clonotype. The chain joins TRBV5-6 to TRBJ2-3, with D possibly being TRBD1 (5 bases). CDR1 and CDR2 from the germline V gene are SGHDT and YYEEEE. Trimming pared 0 bases from V and 2 bases from J, leaving 10 bases between. The CDR3 totals 15 residues. CDR3 bases: TGTGCCAGCAGCTTGGGCAGGGATAACACAGATACGCAGTATTTT. Translating it yields CASSLGRDNTDTQYF.

In its sample, this clonotype was seen many times. The chain recombines TRBV5-1 with TRBJ2-3; no definite D call. The germline gives CDR1 SGHRS, CDR2 YFSETQ. The CDR3 extends over 13 amino acids. Deletions cut 4 bases from V and 0 bases from J, with 6 bases between. The CDR3 spells CASSTESTDTQYF. In nucleotides, the CDR3 is TGCGCCAGCAGCACTGAAAGCACAGATACGCAGTATTTT.

This clonotype was detected ten times or more. J is TRBJ2-1 and V is TRBV28; TRBD2 is a possible D gene (5 bases). This CDR3 region has 15 residues. The V gene lost 2 bases and the J gene lost 2 bases, with 10 bases spanning the gap. The germline V gene has CDR1 MDHEN and CDR2 SYDVKM. This CDR3 reads CASSLAGKAYNEQFF. The CDR3 coding sequence is TGTGCCAGCAGTTTAGCGGGCAAAGCCTACAATGAGCAGTTCTTC. Together with reference TRBV28 and TRBJ2-1, the CDR3 gives the full variable domain: DVKVTQSSRYLVKRTGEKVFLECVQDMDHENMFWYRQDPGLGLRLIYFSYDVKMKEKGDIPEGYSVSREKKERFSLILESASTNQTSMYLCASSLAGKAYNEQFFGPGTRLTVL.

The sample holds a few counts of this clonotype. The chain joins TRBV7-9 to TRBJ2-7; possibly TRBD1 or TRBD2 for D (5 bases each). The CDR3 extends over 16 amino acids. Germline values: CDR1 SEHNR, CDR2 FQNEAQ (reference sequence). Trimming took 5 bases from V and 4 from J, leaving 21 bases between them. The CDR3 sequence: CASSQTEGRVRYEQYF. The CDR3 DNA is TGTGCCAGCAGCCAGACCGAGGGCAGGGTTAGGTACGAGCAGTACTTC.

The chain has TRBV11-3 and TRBJ2-1, with a weak D call TRBD1 (5 bases). With 0 bases removed from V and 8 bases from J, the gap between germline ends came to 14 bases. The CDR3 length is 15 residues. Germline lookup yields CDR1 SGHNT and CDR2 YENEEA. For the CDR3, the DNA is TGTGCCAGCAGCTTAGAAGGGCAGGGTATTCATGAGCAGTTCTTC. This sequence encodes CASSLEGQGIHEQFF.

This clonotype was recorded many times. The CDR3 bases are TGTGCCAGCAGTGGGACAGGGGAGACCCAGTACTTC. Translated: CASSGTGETQYF. This chain joins TRBV25-1 and TRBJ2-5; 8 bases map to TRBD1. Per germline, CDR1 MGHDK and CDR2 SYGVNS. J was trimmed by 5 bases and V by 4 bases; bases with no gene match: 0. The CDR3 spans 12 residues.

This rearrangement joins TRBV7-2 to TRBJ1-1; unclear D gene. This CDR3 comprises 14 residues. Trimming stripped 1 base from V and 4 bases from J, with 10 bases between. CDR1 and CDR2 from the germline V gene are SGHTA and FQGNSA. This CDR3 is CASSLVSVATEAFF. CDR3 sequence (DNA): TGTGCCAGCAGCTTAGTTTCGGTGGCCACTGAAGCTTTCTTT.

The V call is TRBV5-1, the J call TRBJ2-7; 7 positions match TRBD1. Germline V lookup: CDR1 SGHRS, CDR2 YFSETQ. This CDR3 region has 14 residues. V shed 2 bases and J 6 bases; nucleotides not matched to a gene: 8. The CDR3 DNA reads as TGCGCCAGCAGCTTCGAGGGGGCTCTAGGCGAGCAGTACTTC. This sequence encodes CASSFEGALGEQYF.

This clonotype has more than one count but fewer than ten. The J gene is TRBJ2-5, the V gene TRBV10-3; no clear D. Deletions cut 2 bases from V and 4 bases from J, with 5 bases between. CDR1 is ENHRY, CDR2 SYGVKD, per germline. There are 12 residues in the CDR3. The DNA for the CDR3 is TGTGCCATCAGTGAGGAGTCAGAGACCCAGTACTTC. This sequence encodes CAISEESETQYF.

The rearrangement uses TRBV6-1 and TRBJ1-1; possibly TRBD1 for D (6 bases). There are 14 residues in the CDR3. CDR1 and CDR2 from the germline V gene are MNHNS and SASEGT. The V end was cut by 6 bases, the J end by 7 bases, with 18 bases between. CDR3 bases: TGTGCCAGCAGAAACACAGGGCGGACCCTTGAAGCTTTCTTT. This translates into CASRNTGRTLEAFF.

This clonotype was picked up a small number of times. This chain uses TRBV6-1 with TRBJ2-2, with 7 bases matching TRBD1. The CDR3 spans 14 residues. With 7 bases clipped from V and 3 bases from J, the junction kept 5 bases outside the gene matches. CDR1 is MNHNS and CDR2 is SASEGT in the germline V gene. CDR3 in amino acids: CASKGQGDTGELFF. The DNA of the CDR3 is TGTGCCAGCAAGGGCCAGGGGGACACCGGGGAGCTGTTTTTT.

The chain links TRBV4-3 to TRBJ2-7; 7 bases are a match to TRBD1. The CDR3 contains 16 residues. The trim removed 0 bases at V and 0 bases at J, leaving 5 bases unmatched. The germline V gene encodes CDR1 LGHNA and CDR2 YSLEER. The CDR3 DNA reads as TGCGCCAGCAGCCAAGATACCGGGACAGACTCCTACGAGCAGTACTTC. Its protein is CASSQDTGTDSYEQYF.

V gene TRBV7-6 combines with J gene TRBJ2-5, with 9 nucleotides matching TRBD2. The CDR3 totals 15 residues. Germline V gene lookup returns CDR1 SGHVS and CDR2 FNYEAQ. V was pared by 3 bases and J by 5 bases, with 7 bases of the junction left unmatched. The CDR3 region has the DNA TGTGCCAGCAGCTTTAGACTAGCGGATGGGGAGACCCAGTACTTC. This encodes CASSFRLADGETQYF.

This clonotype was detected many times. The gene calls are TRBV5-5 and TRBJ1-1; no reliable D call. Germline V gene data show CDR1 as SGHKS and CDR2 as YYEKEE (reference sequence). The CDR3 sequence is 11 residues long. V was pared by 7 bases and J by 0 bases, with 4 bases between. As DNA, the CDR3 is TGTGCCAGCTCGGTGAACACTGAAGCTTTCTTT. Protein: CASSVNTEAFF. The whole variable domain, filled in from reference TRBV5-5 and TRBJ1-1, reads DAGVTQSPTHLIKTRGQQVTLRCSPISGHKSVSWYQQVLGQGPQFIFQYYEKEERGRGNFPDRFSARQFPNYSSELNVNALLLGDSALYLCASSVNTEAFFGQGTRLTVV.

In its sample, this clonotype was seen a few times. CDR3 protein: CASSYEGNSEKLFF. As DNA, the CDR3 is TGTGCCAGCAGTTACGAAGGGAACAGTGAAAAACTGTTTTTT. The chain recombines TRBV6-5 with TRBJ1-4; D is ambiguous. Germline-derived CDR1 and CDR2 are MNHEY and SVGAGI. The CDR3 covers 14 residues. With 2 bases removed from V and 7 bases from J, the gap between germline ends came to 11 bases.

In this sample, this clonotype turned up a few times. This chain's CDR3 is CASRQLGLNEKLFF. In nucleotides, the CDR3 is TGTGCCAGCAGGCAACTGGGACTTAATGAAAAACTGTTTTTT. The rearrangement joins TRBV7-8 to TRBJ1-4; D might be TRBD1 (5 bases). Germline values: CDR1 SGHVS, CDR2 FQNEAQ. The CDR3 runs 14 residues. The V and J ends lost 6 bases and 4 bases respectively, with 12 bases between them.

The sample holds many counts of this clonotype. V and J are TRBV10-3 and TRBJ2-2, with 14 bases identical to TRBD2. Germline CDR1 ENHRY, CDR2 SYGVKD. V lost 9 bases and J lost 3; bases outside the gene matches: 12. The CDR3 covers 18 residues. In nucleotides, the CDR3 is TGTGCCATACAAACCGGGACTAGCGGGAGACAAGACACCGGGGAGCTGTTTTTT. The encoded protein is CAIQTGTSGRQDTGELFF.

The V call is TRBV4-3, the J call TRBJ2-1; D gene ambiguous. The V end was cut by 1 base, the J end by 7 bases, with 11 bases between. The CDR3 covers 14 residues. The germline V gene encodes CDR1 LGHNA and CDR2 YSLEER. The CDR3 sequence: CASSQVRADNEQFF. The CDR3 bases are TGCGCCAGCAGCCAAGTTAGGGCAGATAATGAGCAGTTCTTC.

The chain employs TRBV4-2 and TRBJ2-6; no clear D gene. This CDR3 is built from 14 residues. The V end was cut by 5 bases, the J end by 0 bases, with 5 bases between. Germline CDR1 and CDR2: LGHNA and YNFKEQ. The CDR3 coding sequence is TGTGCCAGCAGCACCCCCTCTGGGGCCAACGTCCTGACTTTC. Its protein product is CASSTPSGANVLTF.

This rearrangement joins TRBV4-3 to TRBJ1-2, with D possibly being TRBD1 (5 bases). CDR1 is LGHNA, CDR2 YSLEER, per germline. V was pared by 4 bases and J by 7 bases, with 10 bases between. This CDR3 spans 12 amino acids. CDR3 in amino acids: CASSRGDSGYTF. CDR3 DNA: TGCGCCAGCAGCCGTGGAGACAGTGGCTACACCTTC.